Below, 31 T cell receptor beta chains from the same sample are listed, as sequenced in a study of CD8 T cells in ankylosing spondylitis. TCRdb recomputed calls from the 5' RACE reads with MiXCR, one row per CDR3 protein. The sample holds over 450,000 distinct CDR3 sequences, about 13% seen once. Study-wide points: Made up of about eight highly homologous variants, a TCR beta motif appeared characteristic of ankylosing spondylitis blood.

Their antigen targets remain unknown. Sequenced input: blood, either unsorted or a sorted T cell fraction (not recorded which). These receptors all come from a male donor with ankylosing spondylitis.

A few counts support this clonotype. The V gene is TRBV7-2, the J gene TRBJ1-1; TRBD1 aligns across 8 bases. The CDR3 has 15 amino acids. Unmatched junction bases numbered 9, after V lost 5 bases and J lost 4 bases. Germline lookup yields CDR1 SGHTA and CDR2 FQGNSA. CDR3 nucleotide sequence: TGTGCCAGCAGCCCCTCGGACAGGGTGATCACTGAAGCTTTCTTT. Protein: CASSPSDRVITEAFF.

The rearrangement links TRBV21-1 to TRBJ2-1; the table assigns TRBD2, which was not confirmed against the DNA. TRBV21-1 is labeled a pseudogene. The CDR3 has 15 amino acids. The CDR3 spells CASPRIVGLNNEQFF. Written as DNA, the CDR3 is TGTGCCAGCCCCCGGATAGTCGGGTTGAACAATGAGCAGTTCTTC.

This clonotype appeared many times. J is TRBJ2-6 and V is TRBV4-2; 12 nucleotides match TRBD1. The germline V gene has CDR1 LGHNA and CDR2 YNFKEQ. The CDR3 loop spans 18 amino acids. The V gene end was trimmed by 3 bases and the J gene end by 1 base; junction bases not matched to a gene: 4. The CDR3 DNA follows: TGTGCCAGCAGCCAGTCGGGACAGGGGGCTTCTGGGGCCAACGTCCTGACTTTC. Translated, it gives CASSQSGQGASGANVLTF.

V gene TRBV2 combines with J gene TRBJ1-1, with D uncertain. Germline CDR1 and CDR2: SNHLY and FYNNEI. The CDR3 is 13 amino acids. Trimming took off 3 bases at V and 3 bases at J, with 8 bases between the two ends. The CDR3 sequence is CASSDEGYTEAFF. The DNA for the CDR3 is TGTGCCAGCAGTGATGAGGGTTACACTGAAGCTTTCTTT.

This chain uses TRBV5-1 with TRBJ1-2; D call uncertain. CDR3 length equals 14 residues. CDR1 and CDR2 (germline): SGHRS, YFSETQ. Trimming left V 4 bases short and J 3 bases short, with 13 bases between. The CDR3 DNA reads TGCGCCAGCAGCCCCAATGCAGGCGACTATGGCTACACCTTC. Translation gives CASSPNAGDYGYTF.

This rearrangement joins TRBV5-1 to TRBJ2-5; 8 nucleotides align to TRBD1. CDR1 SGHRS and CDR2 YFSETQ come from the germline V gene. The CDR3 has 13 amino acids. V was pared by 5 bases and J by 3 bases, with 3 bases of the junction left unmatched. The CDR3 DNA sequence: TGCGCCAGCAGGAGACAGGGGAAAGAGACCCAGTACTTC. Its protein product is CASRRQGKETQYF. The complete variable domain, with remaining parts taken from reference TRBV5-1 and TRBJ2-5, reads KAGVTQTPRYLIKTRGQQVTLSCSPISGHRSVSWYQQTPGQGLQFLFEYFSETQRNKGNFPGRFSGRQFSNSRSEMNVSTLELGDSALYLCASRRQGKETQYFGPGTRLLVL.

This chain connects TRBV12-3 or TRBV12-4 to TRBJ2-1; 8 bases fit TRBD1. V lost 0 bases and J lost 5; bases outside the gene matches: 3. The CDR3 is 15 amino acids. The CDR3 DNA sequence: TGTGCCAGCAGTTTAGCCCGGACAGGGAACAATGAGCAGTTCTTC. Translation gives CASSLARTGNNEQFF.

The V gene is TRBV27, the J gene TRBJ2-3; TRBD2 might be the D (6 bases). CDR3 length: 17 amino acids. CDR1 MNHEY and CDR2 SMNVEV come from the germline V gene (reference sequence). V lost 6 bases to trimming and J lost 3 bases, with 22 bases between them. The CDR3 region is CASSLGGGTEVTDTQYF. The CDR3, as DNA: TGTGCCAGCAGCTTGGGTGGGGGGACTGAGGTAACAGATACGCAGTATTTT.

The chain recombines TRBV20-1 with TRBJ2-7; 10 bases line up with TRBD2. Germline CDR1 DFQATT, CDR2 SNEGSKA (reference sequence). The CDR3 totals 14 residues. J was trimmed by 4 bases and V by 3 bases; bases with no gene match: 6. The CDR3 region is CSASSPSGSYEQYF. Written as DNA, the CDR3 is TGCAGTGCTAGTTCCCCTAGCGGGAGTTACGAGCAGTACTTC.

CDR3 protein: CSAAGTGHGYTF. Written as DNA, the CDR3 is TGCAGTGCCGCAGGGACAGGGCATGGCTACACCTTC. The V gene is TRBV20-1, the J gene TRBJ1-2; 9 bases are shared with TRBD1. The CDR3 runs to 12 residues. J lost 6 bases, V lost 6 bases, and 5 bases had no gene match. Germline V gene data show CDR1 as DFQATT and CDR2 as SNEGSKA (reference sequence).

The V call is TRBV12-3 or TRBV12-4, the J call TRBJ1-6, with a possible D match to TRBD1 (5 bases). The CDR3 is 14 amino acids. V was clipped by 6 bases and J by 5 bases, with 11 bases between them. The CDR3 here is CASSSDRNNSPLHF. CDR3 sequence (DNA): TGTGCCAGCAGCTCCGACAGAAATAATTCACCCCTCCACTTT.

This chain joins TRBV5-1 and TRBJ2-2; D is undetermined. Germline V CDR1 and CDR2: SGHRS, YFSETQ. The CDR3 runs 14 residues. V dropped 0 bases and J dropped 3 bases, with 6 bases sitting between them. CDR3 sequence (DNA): TGCGCCAGCAGCTTGGATGCGTACACCGGGGAGCTGTTTTTT. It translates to CASSLDAYTGELFF. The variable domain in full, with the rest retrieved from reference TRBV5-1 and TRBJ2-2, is KAGVTQTPRYLIKTRGQQVTLSCSPISGHRSVSWYQQTPGQGLQFLFEYFSETQRNKGNFPGRFSGRQFSNSRSEMNVSTLELGDSALYLCASSLDAYTGELFFGEGSRLTVL.

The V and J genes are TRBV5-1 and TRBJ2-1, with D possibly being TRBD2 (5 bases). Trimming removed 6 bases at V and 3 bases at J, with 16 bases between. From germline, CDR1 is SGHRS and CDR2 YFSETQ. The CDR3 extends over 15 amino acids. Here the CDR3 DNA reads TGCGCCAGCAACCCTACTAGTCCCGACTACAATGAGCAGTTCTTC. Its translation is CASNPTSPDYNEQFF.

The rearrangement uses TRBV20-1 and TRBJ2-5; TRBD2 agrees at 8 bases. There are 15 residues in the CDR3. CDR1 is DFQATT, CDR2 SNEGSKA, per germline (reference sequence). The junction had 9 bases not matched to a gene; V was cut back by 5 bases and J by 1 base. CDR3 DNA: TGCAGTGCTTTGAGGGGTAGCGGGACCCAAGAGACCCAGTACTTC. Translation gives CSALRGSGTQETQYF.

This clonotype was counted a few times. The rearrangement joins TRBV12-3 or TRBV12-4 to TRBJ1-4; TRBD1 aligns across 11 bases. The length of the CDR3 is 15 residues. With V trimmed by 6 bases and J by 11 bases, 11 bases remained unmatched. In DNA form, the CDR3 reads TGTGCCAGCAGCCACCGGGACAGGGGGAACTTGAAACTGTTTTTT. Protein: CASSHRDRGNLKLFF.

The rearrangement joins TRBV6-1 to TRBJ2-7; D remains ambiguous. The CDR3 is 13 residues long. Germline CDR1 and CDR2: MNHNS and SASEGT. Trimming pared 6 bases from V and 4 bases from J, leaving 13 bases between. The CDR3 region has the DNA TGTGCCAGCAGGATACCTACATCTTACGAGCAGTACGTC. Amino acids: CASRIPTSYEQYV.

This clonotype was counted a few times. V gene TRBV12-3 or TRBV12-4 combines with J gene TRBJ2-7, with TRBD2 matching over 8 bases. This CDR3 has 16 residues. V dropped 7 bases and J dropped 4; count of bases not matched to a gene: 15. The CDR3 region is CASIERAGAPAYEQYF. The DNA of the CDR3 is TGTGCCAGCATCGAGCGAGCGGGAGCCCCCGCATACGAGCAGTACTTC.

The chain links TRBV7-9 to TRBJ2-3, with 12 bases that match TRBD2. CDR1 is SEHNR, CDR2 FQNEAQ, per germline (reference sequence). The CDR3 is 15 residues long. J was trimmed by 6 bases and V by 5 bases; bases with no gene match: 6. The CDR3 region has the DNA TGTGCCAGCAGCAAACTAGCGGGAGGACCCGATACGCAGTATTTT. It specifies CASSKLAGGPDTQYF.

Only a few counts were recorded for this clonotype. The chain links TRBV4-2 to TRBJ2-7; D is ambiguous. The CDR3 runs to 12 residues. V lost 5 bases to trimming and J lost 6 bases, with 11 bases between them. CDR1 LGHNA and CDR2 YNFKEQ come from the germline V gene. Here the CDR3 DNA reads TGTGCCAGCAGCGGGAACGGTCTCGAGCAGTACTTC. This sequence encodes CASSGNGLEQYF.

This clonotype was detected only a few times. The CDR3 bases are TGTGCCAGCAGCGTAGTTGGGGCGGAGACAGATACGCAGTATTTT. It encodes CASSVVGAETDTQYF. The J gene is TRBJ2-3, the V gene TRBV9, with a tentative D call TRBD1 (5 bases). The CDR3 sequence is 15 residues long. The germline CDR1 and CDR2 sequences are SGDLS and YYNGEE. Trimming shortened V by 0 bases and J by 3 bases, and 11 bases separated the two germline ends.

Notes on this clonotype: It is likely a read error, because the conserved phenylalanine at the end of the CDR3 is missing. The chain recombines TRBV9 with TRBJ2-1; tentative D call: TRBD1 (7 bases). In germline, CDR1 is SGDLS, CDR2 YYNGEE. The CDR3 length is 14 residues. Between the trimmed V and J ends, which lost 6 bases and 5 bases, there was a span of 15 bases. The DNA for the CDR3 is TGTGCCAGCAACAGGGCAGGGGGGAACAATGAGCAGTTCCTC. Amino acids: CASNRAGGNNEQFL.

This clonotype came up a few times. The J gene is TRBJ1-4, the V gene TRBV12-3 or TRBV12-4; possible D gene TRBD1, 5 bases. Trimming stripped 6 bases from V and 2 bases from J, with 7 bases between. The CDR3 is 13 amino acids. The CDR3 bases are TGTGCCAGCAGCACAGGTACTAATGAAAAACTGTTTTTT. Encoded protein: CASSTGTNEKLFF.

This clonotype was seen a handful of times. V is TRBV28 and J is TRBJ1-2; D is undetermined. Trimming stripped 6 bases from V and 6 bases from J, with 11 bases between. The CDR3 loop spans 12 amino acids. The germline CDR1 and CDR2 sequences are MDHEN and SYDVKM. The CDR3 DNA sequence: TGTGCCAGCAGCCTAAAGAGGCATGGCTACACCTTC. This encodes CASSLKRHGYTF.

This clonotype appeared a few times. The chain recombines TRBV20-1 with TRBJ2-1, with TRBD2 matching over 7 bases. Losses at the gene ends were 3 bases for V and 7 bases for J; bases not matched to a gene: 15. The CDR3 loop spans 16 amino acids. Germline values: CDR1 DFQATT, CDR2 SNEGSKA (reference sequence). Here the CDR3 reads CSASPTIAGWGNEQFF. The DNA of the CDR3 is TGCAGTGCTAGCCCGACCATAGCGGGTTGGGGGAATGAGCAGTTCTTC.

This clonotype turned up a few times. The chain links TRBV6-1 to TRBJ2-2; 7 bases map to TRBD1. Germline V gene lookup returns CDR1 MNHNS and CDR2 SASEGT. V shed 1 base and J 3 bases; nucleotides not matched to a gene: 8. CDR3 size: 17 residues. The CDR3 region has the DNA TGTGCCAGCAGTGAAGTCTATACAGGGGTTTACACCGGGGAGCTGTTTTTT. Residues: CASSEVYTGVYTGELFF.

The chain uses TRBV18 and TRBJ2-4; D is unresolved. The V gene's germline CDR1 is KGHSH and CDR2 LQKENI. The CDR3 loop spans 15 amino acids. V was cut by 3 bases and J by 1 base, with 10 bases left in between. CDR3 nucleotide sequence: TGTGCCAGCTCACCTTATGTACGGGCCAAAAACATTCAGTACTTC. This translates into CASSPYVRAKNIQYF.

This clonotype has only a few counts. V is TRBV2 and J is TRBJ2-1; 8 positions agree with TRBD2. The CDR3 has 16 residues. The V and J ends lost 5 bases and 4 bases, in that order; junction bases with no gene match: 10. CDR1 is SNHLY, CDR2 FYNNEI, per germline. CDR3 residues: CASSKTSGYPYNEQFF. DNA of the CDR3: TGTGCCAGCAGTAAAACTAGCGGATACCCGTACAATGAGCAGTTCTTC.

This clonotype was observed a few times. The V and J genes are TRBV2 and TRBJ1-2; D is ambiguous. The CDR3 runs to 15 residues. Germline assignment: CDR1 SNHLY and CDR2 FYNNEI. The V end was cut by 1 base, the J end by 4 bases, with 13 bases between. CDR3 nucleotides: TGTGCCAGCAGTGAAGTCCGGGAATCAATCTATGGCTACACCTTC. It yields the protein CASSEVRESIYGYTF.

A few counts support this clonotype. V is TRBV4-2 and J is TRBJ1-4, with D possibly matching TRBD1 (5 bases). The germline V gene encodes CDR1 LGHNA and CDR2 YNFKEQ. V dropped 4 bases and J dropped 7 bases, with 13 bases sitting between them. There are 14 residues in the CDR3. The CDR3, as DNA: TGTGCCAGCAGCCTAGCAGGGTTGGGTGAAAAACTGTTTTTT. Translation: CASSLAGLGEKLFF.

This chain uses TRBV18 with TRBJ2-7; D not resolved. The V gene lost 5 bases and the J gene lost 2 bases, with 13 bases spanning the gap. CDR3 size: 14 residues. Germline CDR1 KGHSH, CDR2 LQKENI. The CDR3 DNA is TGTGCCAGCTCAATATCCGGGTCTACCTACGAGCAGTACTTC. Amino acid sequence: CASSISGSTYEQYF. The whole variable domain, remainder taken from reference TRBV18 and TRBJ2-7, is NAGVMQNPRHLVRRRGQEARLRCSPMKGHSHVYWYRQLPEEGLKFMVYLQKENIIDESGMPKERFSAEFPKEGPSILRIQQVVRGDSAAYFCASSISGSTYEQYFGPGTRLTVT.

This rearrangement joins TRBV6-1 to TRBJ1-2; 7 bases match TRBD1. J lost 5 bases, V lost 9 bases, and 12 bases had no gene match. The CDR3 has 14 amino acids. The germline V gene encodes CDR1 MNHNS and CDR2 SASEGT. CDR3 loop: CASVRGTGDYGYTF. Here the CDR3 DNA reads TGTGCCAGTGTTAGGGGCACAGGGGATTATGGCTACACCTTC.